A selection of T cell receptor beta chains follows, all from one sample in a study of cytomegalovirus exposure and HLA in healthy donors. Sequenced by immunoSEQ multiplex PCR; TCRdb stores in-frame clones only, minus some. The data contain about 110,000 clones, approximately 79% of them singletons. Sequencing was carried out using PBMCs. The receptors were sampled from a man aged 25-45 years in good health and CMV-seropositive. The CDR3 runs from the conserved cysteine through the conserved F or W. D genes are given only for firm matches. Rows may omit the clone size; those that give it use once, few, many or a size class.

>NA|TRBJ2-5|few|TRBV15
CATSSLTGVGVETQYF
TGTGCCACCAGCAGTCTGACAGGCGTCGGCGTAGAGACCCAGTACTTC
>TRBD2|TRBJ2-1|NA|TRBV5-1
CASSLFVAGQTYNEQFF
TGCGCCAGCAGCCTGTTTGTAGCGGGGCAGACCTACAATGAGCAGTTCTTC
>NA|TRBJ2-1|NA|TRBV11-2
CASSFSGEQFF
TGTGCCAGCAGCTTTAGCGGAGAGCAGTTCTTC
>NA|TRBJ1-2|NA|TRBV7-9
CSGETSRGYGYTF
TGTTCCGGCGAAACCTCTCGCGGCTATGGCTACACCTTC
>NA|TRBJ1-2|NA|TRBV11-1
CASSSDRLRGYTF
TGTGCCAGCAGCTCCGACAGGCTCCGGGGCTACACCTTC
>TRBD1|TRBJ2-2|NA|TRBV7-3
CASSRDRNTGELFF
TGTGCCAGCAGCCGGGACAGAAACACCGGGGAGCTGTTTTTT
>TRBD1|TRBJ1-1|NA|TRBV11-2
CASSLWTGDGNTEAFF
TGTGCCAGCAGCTTGTGGACAGGGGATGGAAACACTGAAGCTTTCTTT
>NA|TRBJ2-3|NA|TRBV5-1
CASSLQGTDTQYF
TGCGCCAGCAGCTTACAGGGTACAGATACGCAGTATTTT
>NA|TRBJ1-2|NA|TRBV2
CASSEVTGSEVYGYTF
TGTGCCAGCAGTGAAGTAACAGGGTCGGAAGTCTATGGCTACACCTTC
>NA|TRBJ1-3|NA|TRBV21-1
CASVNSGNTIYF
TGTGCCAGCGTCAACTCTGGAAACACCATATATTTT
>TRBD1|TRBJ2-4|few|TRBV18
CASSQFQDRGRHIQYF
TGTGCCAGCTCACAGTTCCAGGACAGGGGGCGCCACATTCAGTACTTC
>TRBD1|TRBJ2-2|NA|TRBV15
CATTVRGYTGELFF
TGTGCCACCACCGTCAGGGGGTACACCGGGGAGCTGTTTTTT
>NA|TRBJ2-3|NA|TRBV7-2
CASSLGGGADTQYF
TGTGCCAGCAGCTTAGGGGGAGGCGCAGATACGCAGTATTTT
>TRBD1|TRBJ1-2|few|TRBV11-2
CASSRSDRGRGDYGYTF
TGTGCCAGCAGCAGGTCGGACAGGGGGAGAGGGGACTATGGCTACACCTTC
>TRBD1|TRBJ1-1|once|TRBV13
CASSRDRGHMSTEAFF
TGTGCCAGCAGCCGCGACAGGGGGCATATGAGCACTGAAGCTTTCTTT
>TRBD1|TRBJ2-1|NA|TRBV6-5
CASSQGQGGALFF
TGTGCCAGCAGTCAAGGACAGGGGGGTGCACTGTTCTTC
>NA|TRBJ1-1|NA|TRBV12-5
CASRIGGGTEAFF
TGTGCTAGTCGAATTGGGGGGGGCACTGAAGCTTTCTTT
>NA|TRBJ2-5|NA|TRBV20-1
CSARTGETQYF
TGCAGTGCTAGAACAGGGGAGACCCAGTACTTC
>TRBD2|TRBJ2-5|NA|TRBV5-1
CASSFTTSGGRETQYF
TGCGCCAGCAGCTTTACGACTAGCGGGGGGAGAGAGACCCAGTACTTC
>TRBD1|TRBJ2-1|few|TRBV5-5
CASSPHGQGAHNEQFF
TGTGCCAGCAGCCCGCATGGACAGGGGGCTCACAATGAGCAGTTCTTC
>TRBD1|TRBJ1-3|NA|TRBV27
CASSQRQGSDTIYF
TGTGCCAGCAGTCAACGACAGGGTAGCGACACCATATATTTT
>NA|TRBJ1-1|few|TRBV13
CASSLKGDTYFGTEAFF
TGTGCCAGCAGCTTAAAGGGGGACACCTACTTCGGCACTGAAGCTTTCTTT
>NA|TRBJ2-3|NA|TRBV4-1
CASSQVARADTQYF
TGCGCCAGCAGCCAAGTTGCGCGGGCAGATACGCAGTATTTT
>NA|TRBJ1-1|NA|TRBV12-5
CASGFNPPESPKTPRMNTEAFF
TGTGCTAGTGGTTTCAACCCGCCCGAGAGCCCTAAAACCCCCAGGATGAACACTGAAGCTTTCTTT
>TRBD1|TRBJ1-6|NA|TRBV9
CASSPGQRALGNSPLHF
TGTGCCAGCAGCCCGGGACAGCGCGCTCTCGGGAATTCACCCCTCCACTTT
>TRBD2|TRBJ2-4|NA|TRBV7-6
CASSLSAGEGNIQYF
TGTGCCAGCAGCTTATCCGCGGGGGAAGGGAACATTCAGTACTTC
>TRBD2|TRBJ2-7|NA|TRBV6-4
CASKVTSGSSEQYF
TGTGCCAGCAAGGTGACTAGCGGGTCTTCCGAGCAGTACTTC
>TRBD2|TRBJ2-5|few|TRBV25-1
CASRASGTSGGGETQYF
TGTGCCAGCAGGGCTTCCGGGACTAGCGGGGGTGGAGAGACCCAGTACTTC
>NA|TRBJ2-7|NA|TRBV6-4
CASSDSFWDWKYYEQYF
TGTGCCAGCAGTGACTCTTTCTGGGACTGGAAATACTACGAGCAGTACTTC
>TRBD1|TRBJ1-1|NA|TRBV4-2
CASSLQVPLGQLNTEAFF
TGTGCCAGCAGCCTACAAGTACCCCTGGGACAGCTGAACACTGAAGCTTTCTTT
>NA|TRBJ2-2|NA|TRBV21-1
CASSADRTGELFF
TGTGCCAGCAGCGCAGACAGAACCGGGGAGCTGTTTTTT
>NA|TRBJ2-1|NA|TRBV7-9
CASSYGLSTQFF
TGTGCCAGCAGCTACGGACTATCCACGCAGTTCTTC
>TRBD1|TRBJ1-2|NA|TRBV27
CASSLLGGVTGGGYGYTF
TGTGCCAGCAGTTTATTAGGGGGAGTGACAGGGGGAGGCTATGGCTACACCTTC
>NA|TRBJ2-5|NA|TRBV27
CASSQGLRETQYF
TGTGCCAGCAGCCAGGGGTTGCGGGAGACCCAGTACTTC
>TRBD2|TRBJ2-5|many|TRBV6-6
CASRPSGVTQYF
TGTGCCAGCAGGCCTAGCGGGGTGACCCAGTACTTC
>TRBD1|TRBJ1-2|NA|TRBV5-4
CASSSYTGTGLQGYGYTF
TGTGCCAGCAGCTCGTACACCGGGACAGGGCTGCAGGGCTATGGCTACACCTTC
>NA|TRBJ1-1|NA|TRBV7-9
CASSSGMGTEAFF
TGTGCCAGCAGCTCAGGAATGGGTACTGAAGCTTTCTTT
>TRBD1|TRBJ2-1|NA|TRBV6-5
CASSWTGGNNEQFF
TGTGCCAGCAGCTGGACAGGGGGTAACAATGAGCAGTTCTTC
>NA|TRBJ2-3|NA|TRBV25-1
CASSVADTQYF
TGTGCCAGCAGTGTCGCAGATACGCAGTATTTT
>TRBD1|TRBJ2-7|NA|TRBV6-6
CASSYPGQSYEQYF
TGTGCCAGCAGTTACCCGGGACAGTCCTACGAGCAGTACTTC
>TRBD2|TRBJ2-7|NA|TRBV5-1
CASRDRTSGQQDEQYF
TGCGCCAGCAGGGACCGGACTAGCGGGCAGCAAGACGAGCAGTACTTC
>NA|TRBJ1-2|NA|TRBV7-2
CASSLDFSREVYGYTF
TGTGCCAGCAGCTTAGATTTCTCCAGGGAGGTCTATGGCTACACCTTC